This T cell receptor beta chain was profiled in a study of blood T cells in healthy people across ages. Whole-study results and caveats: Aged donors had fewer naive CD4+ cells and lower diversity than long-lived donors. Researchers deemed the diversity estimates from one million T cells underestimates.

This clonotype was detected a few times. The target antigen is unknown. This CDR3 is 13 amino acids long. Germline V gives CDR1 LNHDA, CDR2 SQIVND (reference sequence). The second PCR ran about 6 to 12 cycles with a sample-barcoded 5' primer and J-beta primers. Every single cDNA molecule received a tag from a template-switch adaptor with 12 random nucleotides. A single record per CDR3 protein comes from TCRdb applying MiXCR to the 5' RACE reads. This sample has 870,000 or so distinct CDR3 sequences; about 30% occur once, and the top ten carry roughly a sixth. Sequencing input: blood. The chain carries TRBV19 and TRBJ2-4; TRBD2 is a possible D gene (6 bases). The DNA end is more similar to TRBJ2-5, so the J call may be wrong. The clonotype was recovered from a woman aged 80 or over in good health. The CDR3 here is CASSILGGETQYF. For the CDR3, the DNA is TGTGCCAGTAGTATCCTCGGGGGAGAGACCCAGTACTTC.